These 18 T cell receptor beta chains were all obtained from the same sample, sequenced in a study of T-cell memory formation after mild COVID-19. TCRdb used MiXCR to reprocess the 5' RACE reads, holding one entry per CDR3 protein. The top ten hold about 4% of the sample, which has more than 150,000 distinct CDR3 sequences, roughly 20% seen once. Sequencing used PBMCs or a T cell subset sorted from them (not recorded which). The receptors were gathered from a man aged 18 to 30 who had mild COVID-19 (a few samples of this study predate the infection). Cell type and time point are not known.

The V call is TRBV5-1, the J call TRBJ2-1; TRBD2 agrees at 11 bases. V gave up 1 base and J gave up 4 bases; unmatched junction bases: 7. This CDR3 comprises 17 residues. Germline V gene sequence: CDR1 SGHRS, CDR2 YFSETQ. CDR3 amino acids: CASSLLFSGGAYNEQFF. Here the CDR3 DNA reads TGCGCCAGCAGCTTGCTGTTTAGCGGGGGGGCTTACAATGAGCAGTTCTTC.

There are a few counts of this clonotype. The chain joins TRBV20-1 to TRBJ1-2, with 7 bases that match TRBD1. CDR1 and CDR2 (germline): DFQATT, SNEGSKA (reference sequence). CDR3 length: 13 residues. The V and J ends lost 5 bases and 7 bases, in that order; junction bases with no gene match: 10. The CDR3 DNA reads TGCAGTGCTGGACACAGGGGAGGTGGTGGCTACACCTTC. This translates into CSAGHRGGGGYTF.

The rearrangement joins TRBV5-1 to TRBJ1-1; D may be TRBD1 (6 bases). Germline-derived CDR1 and CDR2 are SGHRS and YFSETQ. The CDR3 is 14 residues long. Trimming removed 4 bases at V and 0 bases at J, with 10 bases between. Here the CDR3 reads CASSTDSLNTEAFF. CDR3 coding DNA: TGCGCCAGCAGCACGGACAGCTTGAACACTGAAGCTTTCTTT.

V is TRBV5-1 and J is TRBJ2-4; unclear D gene. The CDR3 sequence is 15 residues long. V lost 1 base to trimming and J lost 1 base, with 9 bases between them. CDR1 is SGHRS, CDR2 YFSETQ, per germline. The CDR3 DNA sequence: TGCGCCAGCAGCTTGTCTGCTGGGGCCAAAAACATTCAGTACTTC. Its protein product is CASSLSAGAKNIQYF.

The chain is built from TRBV5-1 and TRBJ1-2, with D uncertain. V lost 5 bases to trimming and J lost 0 bases, with 11 bases between them. The germline gives CDR1 SGHRS, CDR2 YFSETQ. The CDR3 length is 14 residues. CDR3: CASRNGGSNYGYTF. The CDR3 nucleotides read TGCGCCAGCAGGAACGGCGGGTCTAACTATGGCTACACCTTC.

This clonotype was seen a handful of times. The chain is built from TRBV6-2 or TRBV6-3 and TRBJ1-5, with 8 bases identical to TRBD1. CDR3 length: 15 amino acids. Germline V gene sequence: CDR1 MNHEY, CDR2 SVGEGT. V gave up 4 bases and J gave up 3 bases; unmatched junction bases: 5. The CDR3 loop reads CASSLWTGSNQPQHF. The CDR3 DNA reads TGTGCCAGCAGTTTATGGACAGGGTCCAATCAGCCCCAGCATTTT.

This clonotype turned up a few times. The chain has TRBV5-1 and TRBJ2-1; D remains unclear. The CDR3 totals 14 residues. CDR1 SGHRS and CDR2 YFSETQ come from the germline V gene. Trimming cost V 0 bases and J 6 bases, with 10 bases left between them. The CDR3 coding sequence is TGCGCCAGCAGCTTGGCCCCAGCGAGCAATGAGCAGTTCTTC. Amino acid sequence: CASSLAPASNEQFF. The entire variable domain, with the rest obtained from reference TRBV5-1 and TRBJ2-1, is as follows: KAGVTQTPRYLIKTRGQQVTLSCSPISGHRSVSWYQQTPGQGLQFLFEYFSETQRNKGNFPGRFSGRQFSNSRSEMNVSTLELGDSALYLCASSLAPASNEQFFGPGTRLTVL.

V and J are TRBV7-8 and TRBJ1-2; tentatively, D is TRBD1 (6 bases). Germline CDR1 SGHVS, CDR2 FQNEAQ. This CDR3 spans 13 amino acids. Trimming pared 5 bases from V and 1 base from J, leaving 8 bases between. CDR3 in DNA: TGTGCCAGCAGCGTGGACAGTAACTATGGCTACACCTTC. It translates to CASSVDSNYGYTF.

This clonotype was found a few times. The V gene is TRBV29-1, the J gene TRBJ2-1, with D perhaps TRBD2 (6 bases). V was pared by 4 bases and J by 10 bases, with 17 bases between. This CDR3 is built from 13 residues. Germline assignment: CDR1 SQVTM and CDR2 ANQGSEA. CDR3 sequence reads: CSVVLGLTREQFF. The CDR3 nucleotides read TGCAGCGTTGTCCTGGGACTTACTCGGGAGCAGTTCTTC.

J is TRBJ2-5 and V is TRBV6-6; possibly TRBD1 or TRBD2 for D (6 bases each). This CDR3 has 14 residues. The V gene's germline CDR1 is MNHNY and CDR2 SVGAGI (reference sequence). V was cut by 3 bases and J by 5 bases, with 13 bases left in between. This CDR3 is CASSYWGARETQYF. DNA for the CDR3: TGTGCCAGCAGTTATTGGGGGGCCCGGGAGACCCAGTACTTC.

The chain has TRBV5-1 and TRBJ2-5, with 11 bases matching TRBD1. The V and J ends lost 4 bases and 4 bases, in that order; junction bases with no gene match: 6. The germline V gene encodes CDR1 SGHRS and CDR2 YFSETQ. The CDR3 length is 15 residues. CDR3 protein: CASSTVDRGRETQYF. CDR3 nucleotide sequence: TGCGCCAGCAGCACCGTGGACAGGGGGCGAGAGACCCAGTACTTC.

This clonotype occurred a few times. The genes are TRBV20-1 and TRBJ2-5, with TRBD1 identical over 7 bases. Germline V gene lookup returns CDR1 DFQATT and CDR2 SNEGSKA (reference sequence). V shed 2 bases, J shed 3 bases, and the junction held 3 bases outside the gene matches. This CDR3 is built from 13 residues. CDR3 protein: CSARSQGKETQYF. The CDR3, as DNA: TGCAGTGCTAGATCACAGGGGAAAGAGACCCAGTACTTC.

This clonotype was seen only a few times. This chain uses TRBV7-2 with TRBJ1-4, with D possibly TRBD1 on 5 matching bases. The CDR3 has 13 amino acids. The V and J ends lost 8 bases and 4 bases respectively, with 11 bases between them. Germline lookup yields CDR1 SGHTA and CDR2 FQGNSA. In DNA form, the CDR3 reads TGTGCCAGCGGGGCAGCACGTAATGAAAAACTGTTTTTT. Its translation: CASGAARNEKLFF.

This clonotype was seen only a few times. The J gene is TRBJ2-1, the V gene TRBV20-1, with a possible D match to TRBD2 (6 bases). CDR1 DFQATT and CDR2 SNEGSKA come from the germline V gene (reference sequence). Trimming removed 0 bases from V and 8 bases from J, with 17 bases in between. The CDR3 runs 15 residues. CDR3 nucleotides: TGCAGTGCTAGAGATCGGGGCGGGGAGGTAGATGAGCAGTTCTTC. This gives the protein CSARDRGGEVDEQFF.

This clonotype was observed a few times. This rearrangement joins TRBV9 to TRBJ1-6; D might be TRBD1 (5 bases). V was trimmed by 5 bases and J by 4 bases, leaving 16 bases between them. Per the germline V gene, CDR1 is SGDLS and CDR2 is YYNGEE. The CDR3 is made up of 16 amino acids. Written as DNA, the CDR3 is TGTGCCAGCAGTGAGACAGAGAACGCATATAATTCACCCCTCCACTTT. Protein product: CASSETENAYNSPLHF.

The chain carries TRBV7-2 and TRBJ1-1; D is ambiguous. Germline assignment: CDR1 SGHTA and CDR2 FQGNSA. The CDR3 totals 13 residues. Trimming stripped 7 bases from V and 1 base from J, with 10 bases between. This CDR3 is CASITIGNTEAFF. The CDR3 DNA reads as TGTGCCAGCATCACCATCGGGAACACTGAAGCTTTCTTT. The full variable domain, rest sourced from reference TRBV7-2 and TRBJ1-1, is GAGVSQSPSNKVTEKGKDVELRCDPISGHTALYWYRQSLGQGLEFLIYFQGNSAPDKSGLPSDRFSAERTGGSVSTLTIQRTQQEDSAVYLCASITIGNTEAFFGQGTRLTVV.

V usage is TRBV7-6 and J usage is TRBJ2-1; tentatively, D is TRBD1 (6 bases). The ends were cut back, 5 bases at V and 3 bases at J, with 14 bases in the middle. Per the germline V gene, CDR1 is SGHVS and CDR2 is FNYEAQ. The CDR3 has 15 residues. CDR3 region: CASSATTGLYNEQFF. CDR3 sequence (DNA): TGTGCCAGCAGCGCGACCACAGGGCTCTACAATGAGCAGTTCTTC.

Only a few counts were recorded for this clonotype. The chain joins TRBV7-8 to TRBJ1-5; no definite D call. The CDR3 length is 13 residues. The V gene's germline CDR1 is SGHVS and CDR2 FQNEAQ. The V and J ends lost 3 bases and 7 bases respectively, with 10 bases between them. The CDR3, as DNA: TGTGCCAGCAGCTTGGGGTTTAGACAGCCCCAGCATTTT. Translation gives CASSLGFRQPQHF.